Listed below are T cell receptor beta chains from one sample, sequenced in a study of blood T cells in healthy people across ages. In TCRdb, the 5' RACE reads were re-called with MiXCR into one record per CDR3 protein. The table shows over 700,000 distinct CDR3 sequences, with roughly 25% occurring only once. Another study also made use of these data, one on T cells of mothers and their children.

Sequenced material: blood. The origin of the receptors is a boy aged 5-17 years in good health. Both conserved end residues are part of each CDR3. Fields, in order: CDR3 DNA, CDR3 protein, clone size, V gene, D gene, J gene. The D gene is left open where the match is weak. Clone size is given for some rows only: seen once, a few or many times, or a class if the clone is expanded.

cdr3_nt: TGCGCCAGCAGCCTCGCCTTGTTGGGCTTGAACACCGGGGAGCTGTTTTTT
cdr3_aa: CASSLALLGLNTGELFF
clone_size: .
v_call: TRBV4-1
d_call: .
j_call: TRBJ2-2

cdr3_nt: TGCAGTGCTAGAGATCCCGGCAGGGTCAATGAGCAGTTCTTC
cdr3_aa: CSARDPGRVNEQFF
clone_size: .
v_call: TRBV20-1
d_call: .
j_call: TRBJ2-1

cdr3_nt: TGTGCCAGCAGCTTAGTCCCCACCGGGAGAAAAGAGACCCAGTACTTC
cdr3_aa: CASSLVPTGRKETQYF
clone_size: .
v_call: TRBV7-9
d_call: .
j_call: TRBJ2-5

cdr3_nt: TGTGCCAGCAGCCCCCGACTAGCGAGTAACAATGAGCAGTTCTTC
cdr3_aa: CASSPRLASNNEQFF
clone_size: few
v_call: TRBV7-9
d_call: TRBD2
j_call: TRBJ2-1

cdr3_nt: TGCGCCAGCAGCCAAGAAATATCTGACGAAAAACTGTTTTTT
cdr3_aa: CASSQEISDEKLFF
clone_size: .
v_call: TRBV4-3
d_call: .
j_call: TRBJ1-4

cdr3_nt: TGTGCCAGCAGTTTACACTTCTCTGGAAACACCATATATTTT
cdr3_aa: CASSLHFSGNTIYF
clone_size: .
v_call: TRBV12-3/TRBV12-4
d_call: .
j_call: TRBJ1-3

cdr3_nt: TGTGCCAGCAGCTTAGTCGGCAGGGTCGGTGAGCAGTTCTTC
cdr3_aa: CASSLVGRVGEQFF
clone_size: few
v_call: TRBV11-1
d_call: .
j_call: TRBJ2-1

cdr3_nt: TGCAGTGCCCCACTTTCGGGGAAACGCGAAAAACTGTTTTTT
cdr3_aa: CSAPLSGKREKLFF
clone_size: few
v_call: TRBV20-1
d_call: .
j_call: TRBJ1-4

cdr3_nt: TGTGCCAGCAGCAAGGGGGGAGAGACCCAGTACTTC
cdr3_aa: CASSKGGETQYF
clone_size: few
v_call: TRBV12-3/TRBV12-4
d_call: .
j_call: TRBJ2-5

cdr3_nt: TGTGCCAGCAGTCACTCCCCTCAGGGGGCATCCTATGGCTACACCTTC
cdr3_aa: CASSHSPQGASYGYTF
clone_size: once
v_call: TRBV12-3/TRBV12-4
d_call: TRBD1
j_call: TRBJ1-2

cdr3_nt: TGTGCCAGCATTCCAACACCGGGACAGGGTTTTTACGAGCAGTACTTC
cdr3_aa: CASIPTPGQGFYEQYF
clone_size: .
v_call: TRBV6-1
d_call: TRBD1
j_call: TRBJ2-7

cdr3_nt: TGTGCCAGCAGCATGAACGGTCTTGGGGAAGAGACCCAGTACTTC
cdr3_aa: CASSMNGLGEETQYF
clone_size: few
v_call: TRBV7-2
d_call: .
j_call: TRBJ2-5

cdr3_nt: TGTGCCAGCTCACGCGACAGGGGGAGTTCATACAATGAGCAGTTCTTC
cdr3_aa: CASSRDRGSSYNEQFF
clone_size: few
v_call: TRBV18
d_call: TRBD1
j_call: TRBJ2-1

cdr3_nt: TGTGCCAGCTCGGCGGGGTCCGAGACCCAGTACTTC
cdr3_aa: CASSAGSETQYF
clone_size: few
v_call: TRBV7-9
d_call: .
j_call: TRBJ2-5

cdr3_nt: TGTGCCAGCAGTGTTTTACCGGACTACGAGCAGTACTTC
cdr3_aa: CASSVLPDYEQYF
clone_size: few
v_call: TRBV2
d_call: .
j_call: TRBJ2-7

cdr3_nt: TGTGCCAGCAGCTTGGCTGGCTTTGAAAGCTCCTACAATGAGCAGTTCTTC
cdr3_aa: CASSLAGFESSYNEQFF
clone_size: few
v_call: TRBV5-5
d_call: .
j_call: TRBJ2-1

cdr3_nt: TGTGCCAGCAGCGGACGGCGGGGGCTAGCCAAAAACATTCAGTACTTC
cdr3_aa: CASSGRRGLAKNIQYF
clone_size: .
v_call: TRBV12-3/TRBV12-4
d_call: .
j_call: TRBJ2-4

cdr3_nt: TGCAGTGCTAGAGTCGGGGTGGTAAACACTGAAGCTTTCTTT
cdr3_aa: CSARVGVVNTEAFF
clone_size: .
v_call: TRBV20-1
d_call: .
j_call: TRBJ1-1

cdr3_nt: TGTGCCAGCAGCCCTCCTGCGGGGGTATTAGAGACCCAGTACTTC
cdr3_aa: CASSPPAGVLETQYF
clone_size: few
v_call: TRBV3-1
d_call: TRBD2
j_call: TRBJ2-5

cdr3_nt: TGTGCCAGCAGCAAAGACCCTGGACAGGGGCACAATGAGCAGTTCTTC
cdr3_aa: CASSKDPGQGHNEQFF
clone_size: .
v_call: TRBV21-1
d_call: .
j_call: TRBJ2-1

cdr3_nt: TGTGCCAGCAGTTACGGTCGGGGTCCCACAGATACGCAGTATTTT
cdr3_aa: CASSYGRGPTDTQYF
clone_size: .
v_call: TRBV6-6
d_call: .
j_call: TRBJ2-3

cdr3_nt: TGCGCCAGCAGCTTGGAAACTGACAGGGAAAATATCTACGAGCAGTACTTC
cdr3_aa: CASSLETDRENIYEQYF
clone_size: few
v_call: TRBV5-1
d_call: TRBD1
j_call: TRBJ2-7

cdr3_nt: TGTGCCAGCAGCGTTACCGGGACATCCTACGAGCAGTACTTC
cdr3_aa: CASSVTGTSYEQYF
clone_size: .
v_call: TRBV7-2
d_call: .
j_call: TRBJ2-7

cdr3_nt: TGCGCCAGCAGCCTCGAGGGGGGCGGAAACATTCAGTACTTC
cdr3_aa: CASSLEGGGNIQYF
clone_size: few
v_call: TRBV5-1
d_call: .
j_call: TRBJ2-4

cdr3_nt: TGCAGCGTTGTTCTTCTGGTTGGAAACACCATATATTTT
cdr3_aa: CSVVLLVGNTIYF
clone_size: few
v_call: TRBV29-1
d_call: .
j_call: TRBJ1-3

cdr3_nt: TGTGCCAGCAGTCTGATCGCCCTTAACACTGAAGCTTTCTTT
cdr3_aa: CASSLIALNTEAFF
clone_size: .
v_call: TRBV27
d_call: .
j_call: TRBJ1-1

cdr3_nt: TGTGCCAGCTCACCATCGAACCCCCCCGCAGATACGCAGTATTTT
cdr3_aa: CASSPSNPPADTQYF
clone_size: .
v_call: TRBV18
d_call: .
j_call: TRBJ2-3

cdr3_nt: TGTGCCAGCAACCTGAAGGGTGAGCAGTTCTTC
cdr3_aa: CASNLKGEQFF
clone_size: .
v_call: TRBV12-3/TRBV12-4
d_call: .
j_call: TRBJ2-1

cdr3_nt: TGTGCCAGCAGTTTATCGGAAGGGGCCGGAGAGCAGTACTTC
cdr3_aa: CASSLSEGAGEQYF
clone_size: .
v_call: TRBV27
d_call: .
j_call: TRBJ2-7

cdr3_nt: TGCAGTGCCACACCGGGACTAAAGTCCACAGATACGCAGTATTTT
cdr3_aa: CSATPGLKSTDTQYF
clone_size: .
v_call: TRBV20-1
d_call: TRBD2
j_call: TRBJ2-3